This T cell receptor (beta chain) was documented in a study of T cells in Graves' hyperthyroidism and ophthalmopathy. Whole-study findings and limits: It was a median roughly six months before onset that the model predicted ophthalmopathy.

This CDR3 contains 16 residues. Germline loops: CDR1 MGHRA, CDR2 YSYEKL. The V end lost 1 base, the J end lost 4 bases, and 16 bases lay between the germline ends. Exclusion criteria comprised uncontrolled infection, other autoimmune disease, pregnancy or lactation. From less than 13 ml of fresh peripheral blood, PBMCs were isolated. About this clonotype itself: The antigen is not known.

Amplified TCR beta CDR3 regions came from RNA transcripts. With the HTBI primer set, the TCR CDR3 went through a first round of RT-PCR. TCRdb re-called the multiplex PCR reads with MiXCR, one entry per CDR3 protein. The sample records about 350,000 distinct CDR3 sequences, around 13% being singletons. This rearrangement joins TRBV4-1 to TRBJ1-2; maybe TRBD1 (6 bases). Input material: blood. The receptor's source is a woman in her twenties or thirties with Graves' hyperthyroidism. CDR3 DNA sequence: TGCGCCAGCAGCCAAGTGCTTGGGGGCAGAGGCTATGGCTACACCTTC. It is translated as CASSQVLGGRGYGYTF.